This TCR beta chain was sequenced in a study of T cell responses to AZD1222 COVID-19 vaccine. Study conclusions and caveats: Baseline testing showed seropositivity in only six or seven AZD1222 recipients. White British ancestry dominated among donors, who included more females, and clonal diversity was possibly underestimated. Spike-wide vaccine-associated CD4 TCRs dominated at 160-218 and 743-854.

This table comes from immunoSEQ multiplex PCR, and its TCRdb copy is limited to in-frame clones, with some not included. The table includes more than 110,000 clones, almost 95% detected once. Trimming removed 2 bases from V and 1 base from J; junction bases left unmatched: 6. CDR3 length: 17 residues. Germline V CDR1 and CDR2: SGHDN, FVKESK. Worth noting for this clone: Its cognate antigen is unknown.

The V call is TRBV14, the J call TRBJ2-1, with 9 bases identical to TRBD1. This clonotype was obtained from an adult who received the AZD1222 COVID-19 vaccine. Source: peripheral blood, taken 28 days after the second AZD1222 dose. In nucleotides, the CDR3 is TGTGCCAGCAGCCAATTCGACAGGGGGGGATCCTACAATGAGCAGTTCTTC. Translated, it gives CASSQFDRGGSYNEQFF. The full variable domain, with the rest looked up from reference TRBV14 and TRBJ2-1, is EAGVTQFPSHSVIEKGQTVTLRCDPISGHDNLYWYRRVMGKEIKFLLHFVKESKQDESGMPNNRFLAERTGGTYSTLKVQPAELEDSGVYFCASSQFDRGGSYNEQFFGPGTRLTVL.